These 26 T cell receptor beta chains originate from one sample sequenced in a study of response to subunit inactivated influenza vaccine. TCRdb re-analysed the RT-PCR reads in MiXCR, keeping a single row per CDR3 protein. The sample consists of hundreds of thousands of distinct CDR3 sequences, approximately 12% of them appearing once. The source material was PBMCs from blood, sampled on the day of vaccination. These receptors all come from a man aged 45-60 years who received an inactivated influenza vaccine.

The chain is built from TRBV20-1 and TRBJ2-5; a possible D gene is TRBD2 (5 bases). This CDR3 region has 11 residues. Germline-derived CDR1 and CDR2 are DFQATT and SNEGSKA (reference sequence). V lost 3 bases and J 4 bases, leaving 6 bases between the germline ends. CDR3 in amino acids: CSASSAETQYF. The DNA of the CDR3 is TGCAGTGCTAGTAGCGCAGAGACCCAGTACTTC.

This clonotype was recorded a few times. This chain uses TRBV12-3 or TRBV12-4 with TRBJ1-3; D might be TRBD1 (5 bases). The V and J ends lost 7 bases and 0 bases respectively, with 10 bases between them. CDR3 length equals 14 residues. The CDR3 sequence: CASNRPRSGNTIYF. In nucleotides, the CDR3 is TGTGCCAGCAACAGGCCGCGCTCTGGAAACACCATATATTTT.

The chain combines TRBV6-5 with TRBJ2-1; D tentatively reads TRBD1 or TRBD2 (6 bases each). There are 14 residues in the CDR3. The germline V gene encodes CDR1 MNHEY and CDR2 SVGAGI. V lost 2 bases and J lost 2, with 7 bases in between. The CDR3 here is CASSYGGPYNEQFF. DNA for the CDR3: TGTGCCAGCAGTTACGGGGGGCCCTACAATGAGCAGTTCTTC.

The chain is built from TRBV12-3 or TRBV12-4 and TRBJ1-4; 7 bases match TRBD1. Trimming cost V 4 bases and J 7 bases; bases outside gene matches: 6. This CDR3 region has 14 residues. CDR3 in DNA: TGTGCCAGCAGTTCAACAGGGGCTGGTGAAAAACTGTTTTTT. The encoded protein is CASSSTGAGEKLFF.

This clonotype has a count of ten or more. V and J are TRBV5-1 and TRBJ2-3; perhaps D is TRBD1 or TRBD2 (5 bases each). The CDR3 spans 14 residues. Trimming pared 5 bases from V and 4 bases from J, leaving 14 bases between. Per the germline V gene, CDR1 is SGHRS and CDR2 is YFSETQ. The CDR3: CASSPGTNSDTQYF. Written as DNA, the CDR3 is TGCGCCAGCAGTCCCGGGACGAACTCAGATACGCAGTATTTT.

The rearrangement uses TRBV4-2 and TRBJ2-5; tentative D call: TRBD2 (5 bases). Germline CDR1 reads LGHNA; CDR2 reads YNFKEQ. Trimming pared 0 bases from V and 2 bases from J, leaving 16 bases between. The CDR3 contains 17 residues. The CDR3 sequence: CASSQEGGYPPQETQYF. The CDR3 region has the DNA TGTGCCAGCAGCCAAGAGGGCGGGTACCCCCCGCAAGAGACCCAGTACTTC.

This clonotype was recorded many times. This rearrangement joins TRBV20-1 to TRBJ1-1; D remains ambiguous. V was cut by 0 bases and J by 0 bases, with 11 bases left in between. The germline V gene encodes CDR1 DFQATT and CDR2 SNEGSKA (reference sequence). The CDR3 spans 15 residues. The CDR3 reads CSARDGATMNTEAFF. The CDR3 coding sequence is TGCAGTGCTAGAGATGGTGCGACAATGAACACTGAAGCTTTCTTT.

This clonotype occurred many times. The chain combines TRBV12-3 or TRBV12-4 with TRBJ2-1; D unclear. The CDR3 is 11 amino acids. Deletions cut 5 bases from V and 8 bases from J, with 7 bases between. Written as DNA, the CDR3 is TGTGCCAGCAGTCTAGACTATGAGCAGTTCTTC. Residues: CASSLDYEQFF.

The CDR3 nucleotides read TGCGCCAGCAGCTTGGCCTTGGCGGGAGCTAGCACAGATACGCAGTATTTT. This translates into CASSLALAGASTDTQYF. This chain connects TRBV5-1 to TRBJ2-3; TRBD2 matches at 7 bases. The CDR3 is 17 amino acids. The V segment lost 0 bases and the J segment 0 bases; nucleotides outside the gene matches: 7. Per the germline V gene, CDR1 is SGHRS and CDR2 is YFSETQ. Drawing the rest from reference TRBV5-1 and TRBJ2-3, the complete variable domain is KAGVTQTPRYLIKTRGQQVTLSCSPISGHRSVSWYQQTPGQGLQFLFEYFSETQRNKGNFPGRFSGRQFSNSRSEMNVSTLELGDSALYLCASSLALAGASTDTQYFGPGTRLTVL.

This clonotype was counted at least ten times. The chain uses TRBV5-1 and TRBJ2-2, with D uncertain. In germline, CDR1 is SGHRS, CDR2 YFSETQ. V dropped 0 bases and J dropped 7 bases, with 10 bases sitting between them. The CDR3 loop spans 14 amino acids. In nucleotides, the CDR3 is TGCGCCAGCAGCTTGGCCGTTACGAGCGGGGAGCTGTTTTTT. This sequence encodes CASSLAVTSGELFF.

This clonotype came up a few times. The chain links TRBV5-1 to TRBJ2-3; 13 bases are shared with TRBD2. The CDR3 sequence is 14 residues long. CDR1 and CDR2 (germline): SGHRS, YFSETQ. V shed 4 bases, J shed 7 bases, and the junction held 3 bases outside the gene matches. The chain's CDR3 is CASSGTSGAYTQYF. CDR3 nucleotides: TGCGCCAGCAGCGGGACTAGCGGGGCTTATACGCAGTATTTT.

The rearrangement uses TRBV20-1 and TRBJ2-3; D is perhaps TRBD2 (5 bases). The CDR3 has 13 residues. The ends were cut back, 6 bases at V and 2 bases at J, with 12 bases in the middle. In germline, CDR1 is DFQATT, CDR2 SNEGSKA (reference sequence). The CDR3 reads CSAGRRVTDTQYF. The CDR3 DNA is TGCAGTGCCGGACGGCGGGTCACAGATACGCAGTATTTT.

This clonotype was seen more than once but under ten times. CDR3: CASSQAAGDSNQPQHF. DNA of the CDR3: TGTGCCAGCAGCCAAGCGGCAGGGGATAGCAATCAGCCCCAGCATTTT. The V gene is TRBV4-2, the J gene TRBJ1-5; tentatively, D is TRBD1 (6 bases). Germline CDR1 reads LGHNA; CDR2 reads YNFKEQ. CDR3 length: 16 residues. V was trimmed by 1 base and J by 0 bases, leaving 10 bases between them.

The CDR3 nucleotides are TGTGCCATCAGTCGGCAGGGGGTTGACAATGAGCAGTTCTTC. Its protein is CAISRQGVDNEQFF. The chain links TRBV10-3 to TRBJ2-1; 7 bases fit TRBD1. V lost 5 bases to trimming and J lost 5 bases; unmatched junction nucleotides: 6. This CDR3 is 14 amino acids long. CDR1 is ENHRY, CDR2 SYGVKD, per germline.

This clonotype has only a few counts. The V gene is TRBV10-3, the J gene TRBJ2-1, with TRBD1 matching 7 bases. J gave up 6 bases and V 6 bases, and 8 bases lay outside the gene matches. The CDR3 runs to 14 residues. The V gene's germline CDR1 is ENHRY and CDR2 SYGVKD. CDR3 loop: CAIRGTESINEQFF. CDR3 nucleotides: TGTGCCATCAGAGGGACAGAGAGTATCAATGAGCAGTTCTTC.

The chain recombines TRBV5-1 with TRBJ1-1; no definite D call. The CDR3 is 15 amino acids. Germline V gene sequence: CDR1 SGHRS, CDR2 YFSETQ. With 5 bases removed from V and 5 bases from J, the gap between germline ends came to 19 bases. CDR3 in DNA: TGCGCCAGCAGGGATGGTGGGGTCGTGAGGACTGAAGCTTTCTTT. It codes for CASRDGGVVRTEAFF.

This clonotype occurred a few times. The chain has TRBV5-1 and TRBJ2-5; D is possibly TRBD1 or TRBD2 (5 bases each). The CDR3 is 14 amino acids. Trimming took 4 bases from V and 1 from J, leaving 11 bases between them. Germline V gives CDR1 SGHRS, CDR2 YFSETQ. CDR3 bases: TGCGCCAGCAGCACGGGACGGGCCCAAGAGACCCAGTACTTC. Its translation: CASSTGRAQETQYF.

This clonotype has more than one count but fewer than ten. The chain uses TRBV20-1 and TRBJ2-7; 8 bases fit TRBD2. The CDR3 contains 13 residues. Germline lookup yields CDR1 DFQATT and CDR2 SNEGSKA (reference sequence). Germline trimming cut 6 bases from V and 3 bases from J; bases unmatched to any gene: 7. This CDR3 is CSATGLVDYEQYF. The CDR3 DNA follows: TGCAGTGCGACGGGACTAGTTGACTACGAGCAGTACTTC.

This clonotype appeared a few times. The chain recombines TRBV12-3 or TRBV12-4 with TRBJ2-7; 12 nucleotides match TRBD2. V gave up 6 bases and J gave up 7 bases; unmatched junction bases: 19. The CDR3 has 18 amino acids. CDR3 in DNA: TGTGCCAGCAGCCCATTTATTACGGCTAGCGGGAGGGCCCGGGAGCAGTACTTC. This gives the protein CASSPFITASGRAREQYF.

As for this clonotype: Mismatch with germline at one junction end may stem from a read error. The gene calls are TRBV9 and TRBJ2-1, with a possible D match to TRBD2 (5 bases). Germline V gives CDR1 SGDLS, CDR2 YYNGEE. This CDR3 is built from 15 residues. CDR3 amino acids: CGSSVSASLANEQFF. CDR3 in DNA: TGTGGCAGCAGCGTATCAGCTAGCTTAGCTAATGAGCAGTTCTTC.

A few counts support this clonotype. The chain uses TRBV4-3 and TRBJ2-7; the match to TRBD1 covers 11 bases. Germline V lookup: CDR1 LGHNA, CDR2 YSLEER. This CDR3 contains 16 residues. J lost 5 bases, V lost 0 bases, and 6 bases had no gene match. For the CDR3, the DNA is TGCGCCAGCAGCCAAGACCGAGGACAGGGGGCAGACGAGCAGTACTTC. This codes for CASSQDRGQGADEQYF.

This clonotype was observed a few times. The chain combines TRBV2 with TRBJ2-7, with D tentatively TRBD1 (5 bases). V was shortened by 6 bases and J by 1 base, with 13 bases between the two germline ends. CDR3 length: 14 amino acids. Germline lookup yields CDR1 SNHLY and CDR2 FYNNEI. The CDR3 nucleotides are TGTGCCAGCAGGCGCCTACAGGAATCCTACGAGCAGTACTTC. This encodes CASRRLQESYEQYF.

This clonotype was recorded at least ten times. The rearrangement uses TRBV19 and TRBJ2-1; the D gene is possibly TRBD2 (5 bases). CDR1 is LNHDA and CDR2 is SQIVND in the germline V gene (reference sequence). V was cut by 6 bases and J by 0 bases, with 12 bases left in between. CDR3 length: 15 amino acids. CDR3 DNA sequence: TGTGCCAGTAGCCAGACTATGAGCTCCTACAATGAGCAGTTCTTC. Residues: CASSQTMSSYNEQFF.

This clonotype has a handful of counts. The rearrangement uses TRBV20-1 and TRBJ2-2, with no clear D. Germline V gene lookup returns CDR1 DFQATT and CDR2 SNEGSKA (reference sequence). The V and J ends lost 3 bases and 3 bases respectively, with 11 bases between them. There are 14 residues in the CDR3. CDR3 DNA: TGCAGTGCTAGTCCGACCAGTGACACCGGGGAGCTGTTTTTT. Translated: CSASPTSDTGELFF.

The chain uses TRBV4-2 and TRBJ2-7; no reliable D call. Trimming took off 4 bases at V and 6 bases at J, with 22 bases between the two ends. The germline V gene encodes CDR1 LGHNA and CDR2 YNFKEQ. This CDR3 is built from 16 residues. This chain's CDR3 is CASSLKSPYSLPEQYF. In nucleotides, the CDR3 is TGTGCCAGCAGCCTAAAAAGCCCCTATAGCCTCCCCGAGCAGTACTTC.

The chain carries TRBV18 and TRBJ2-4, with a weak D call TRBD1 (5 bases). The CDR3 covers 15 residues. V shed 1 base and J shed 8 bases, with 15 bases lying between them. Germline V gives CDR1 KGHSH, CDR2 LQKENI. The CDR3 loop reads CASSPRSGNRDIQYF. DNA of the CDR3: TGTGCCAGCTCACCACGATCAGGGAATAGGGACATTCAGTACTTC.